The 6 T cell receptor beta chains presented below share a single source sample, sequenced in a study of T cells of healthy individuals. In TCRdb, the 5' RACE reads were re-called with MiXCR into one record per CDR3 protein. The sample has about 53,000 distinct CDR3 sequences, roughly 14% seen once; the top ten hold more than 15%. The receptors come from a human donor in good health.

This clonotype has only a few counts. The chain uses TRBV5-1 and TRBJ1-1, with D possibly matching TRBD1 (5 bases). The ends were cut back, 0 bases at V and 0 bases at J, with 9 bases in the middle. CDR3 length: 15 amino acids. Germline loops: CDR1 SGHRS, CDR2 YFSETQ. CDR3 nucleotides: TGCGCCAGCAGCTTGGACGGGACGGTGAACACTGAAGCTTTCTTT. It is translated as CASSLDGTVNTEAFF. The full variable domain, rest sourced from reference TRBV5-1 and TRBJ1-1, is KAGVTQTPRYLIKTRGQQVTLSCSPISGHRSVSWYQQTPGQGLQFLFEYFSETQRNKGNFPGRFSGRQFSNSRSEMNVSTLELGDSALYLCASSLDGTVNTEAFFGQGTRLTVV.

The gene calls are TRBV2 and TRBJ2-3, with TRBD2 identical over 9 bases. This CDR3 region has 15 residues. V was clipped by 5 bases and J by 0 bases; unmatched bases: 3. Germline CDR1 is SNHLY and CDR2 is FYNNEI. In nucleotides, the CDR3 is TGTGCCAGCAGTTCTAGCGGGACGAGCACAGATACGCAGTATTTT. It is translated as CASSSSGTSTDTQYF.

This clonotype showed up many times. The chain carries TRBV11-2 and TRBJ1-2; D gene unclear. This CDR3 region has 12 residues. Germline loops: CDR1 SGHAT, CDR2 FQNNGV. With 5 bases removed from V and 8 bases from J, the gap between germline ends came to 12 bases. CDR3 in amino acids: CASSTAQSGYTF. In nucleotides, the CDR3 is TGTGCCAGCAGCACCGCCCAGAGCGGCTACACCTTC.

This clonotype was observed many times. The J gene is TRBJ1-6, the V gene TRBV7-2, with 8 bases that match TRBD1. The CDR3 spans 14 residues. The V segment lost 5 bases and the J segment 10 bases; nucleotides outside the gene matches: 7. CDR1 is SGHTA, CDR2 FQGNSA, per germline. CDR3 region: CASSTFPGGSPLHF. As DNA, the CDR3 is TGTGCCAGCAGCACTTTCCCAGGGGGCTCACCCCTCCACTTT.

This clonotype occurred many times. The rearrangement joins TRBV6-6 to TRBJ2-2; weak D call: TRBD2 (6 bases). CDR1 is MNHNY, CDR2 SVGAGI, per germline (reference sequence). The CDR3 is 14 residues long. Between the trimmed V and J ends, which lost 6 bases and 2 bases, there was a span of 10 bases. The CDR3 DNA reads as TGTGCCAGCAGGCGGGACCCAAACACCGGGGAGCTGTTTTTT. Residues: CASRRDPNTGELFF.

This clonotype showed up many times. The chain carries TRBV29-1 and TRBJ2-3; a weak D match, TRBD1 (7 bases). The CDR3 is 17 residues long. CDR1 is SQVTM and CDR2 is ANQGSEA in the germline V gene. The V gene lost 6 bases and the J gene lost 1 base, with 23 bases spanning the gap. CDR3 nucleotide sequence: TGCAGCGTCGGACCCCAGGGGGGAACCCTTGGCACAGATACGCAGTATTTT. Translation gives CSVGPQGGTLGTDTQYF.